Below are 22 T cell receptor beta chains sequenced from a single sample in a study of blood T cell repertoires in COVID-19. Using immunoSEQ multiplex PCR, the repertoire was profiled, and TCRdb retains in-frame clones only, with some absent. The sample lists more than 300,000 clones; 90% were seen once. The material sequenced was PBMCs or T cells enriched from blood (not recorded which). These receptors were collected from a woman in her 30s who had been exposed to COVID-19.

This chain connects TRBV2 to TRBJ1-1, with D maybe TRBD1 (6 bases). Per the germline V gene, CDR1 is SNHLY and CDR2 is FYNNEI. V was shortened by 7 bases and J by 3 bases, with 12 bases between the two germline ends. The CDR3 covers 13 residues. The CDR3 reads CASNRDQDTEAFF. The CDR3 DNA is TGTGCCAGCAACAGGGACCAGGACACTGAAGCTTTCTTT.

This chain joins TRBV29-1 and TRBJ1-3, with D tentatively TRBD1 (6 bases). Trimming left V 7 bases short and J 1 base short, with 8 bases between. This CDR3 has 12 residues. Per germline, CDR1 SQVTM and CDR2 ANQGSEA. The CDR3 nucleotides read TGCAGCGCACAGGGTTCTGGAAACACCATATATTTT. Protein: CSAQGSGNTIYF.

In regard to this clone: Other DNA sequences in the sample encode the same CDR3. The genes are TRBV3-1 (or the pseudogene TRBV3-2) and TRBJ2-7; D gene ambiguous. Germline V gene lookup returns CDR1 LGHDT and CDR2 YNNKEL (reference sequence). There are 11 residues in the CDR3. V was pared by 1 base and J by 6 bases, with 4 bases between. The CDR3 DNA is TGTGCCAGCAGCCAAGCTCGCGAGCAGTACTTC. This sequence encodes CASSQAREQYF.

The chain recombines TRBV10-1 with TRBJ1-5, with a possible D match to TRBD1 (5 bases). Germline CDR1 reads WNHNN; CDR2 reads SYGVQD (reference sequence). The CDR3 has 16 residues. With 6 bases removed from V and 3 bases from J, the gap between germline ends came to 18 bases. CDR3 region: CASSPTRRQINQPQHF. The CDR3 DNA reads as TGCGCCAGCAGCCCTACTCGTCGACAGATCAATCAGCCCCAGCATTTT.

The V call is TRBV3-1 (or the pseudogene TRBV3-2), the J call TRBJ1-5; D is unresolved. The CDR3 spans 13 residues. Trimming took off 1 base at V and 5 bases at J, with 6 bases between the two ends. In germline, CDR1 is LGHDT, CDR2 YNNKEL (reference sequence). This chain's CDR3 is CASSQGRDQPQHF. DNA of the CDR3: TGTGCCAGCAGCCAAGGTCGGGATCAGCCCCAGCATTTT.

Points on this clone: Other nucleotide sequences from this sample produce the same CDR3. J is TRBJ1-2 and V is TRBV19; 7 positions match TRBD1. Losses at the gene ends were 3 bases for V and 4 bases for J; bases not matched to a gene: 2. The CDR3 totals 13 residues. Germline CDR1 and CDR2: LNHDA and SQIVND (reference sequence). The CDR3 DNA sequence: TGTGCCAGTAGTATTGAGGGGGCCTATGGCTACACCTTC. This translates into CASSIEGAYGYTF. Full variable domain (remainder filled in from reference TRBV19 and TRBJ1-2): DGGITQSPKYLFRKEGQNVTLSCEQNLNHDAMYWYRQDPGQGLRLIYYSQIVNDFQKGDIAEGYSVSREKKESFPLTVTSAQKNPTAFYLCASSIEGAYGYTFGSGTRLTVV.

The chain recombines TRBV27 with TRBJ2-5, with TRBD2 matching 14 bases. CDR3 size: 15 residues. Trimming took 8 bases from V and 5 from J; bases not matched to a gene: 7. Germline V CDR1 and CDR2: MNHEY, SMNVEV (reference sequence). The chain's CDR3 is CASRPWTSGGETQYF. Here the CDR3 DNA reads TGTGCCAGCCGGCCGTGGACTAGCGGGGGGGAGACCCAGTACTTC.

The J gene is TRBJ1-6, the V gene TRBV6-5, with 10 positions matching TRBD1. Germline CDR1 and CDR2: MNHEY and SVGAGI. The V gene end was trimmed by 6 bases and the J gene end by 10 bases; junction bases not matched to a gene: 9. The CDR3 contains 15 residues. In DNA form, the CDR3 reads TGTGCCAGCAGCCTTAGGGACAGGGGAGAGTCACCCCTCCACTTT. It is translated as CASSLRDRGESPLHF.

A few counts support this clone. The V gene is TRBV7-2, the J gene TRBJ1-1; 9 bases are a match to TRBD1. V lost 3 bases, J lost 2 bases, and 7 bases stayed unmatched. The CDR3 has 16 amino acids. CDR1 SGHTA and CDR2 FQGNSA come from the germline V gene. CDR3 region: CASSLGQGSGNTEAFF. CDR3 in DNA: TGTGCCAGCAGCTTGGGACAGGGTAGTGGAAACACTGAAGCTTTCTTT.

The rearrangement uses TRBV9 and TRBJ1-3; D may be TRBD1 (5 bases). V lost 1 base to trimming and J lost 2 bases, with 13 bases between them. The CDR3 covers 16 residues. Per the germline V gene, CDR1 is SGDLS and CDR2 is YYNGEE. CDR3 nucleotides: TGTGCCAGCAGCGTATTCCCTGGGGCAGCTGGAAACACCATATATTTT. Translation: CASSVFPGAAGNTIYF.

V is TRBV30 and J is TRBJ1-3; 7 bases align to TRBD1. The CDR3 length is 13 residues. Germline V lookup: CDR1 GTSNPN, CDR2 SVGIG (reference sequence). V lost 4 bases, J lost 2 bases, and 2 bases stayed unmatched. CDR3 sequence: CAWTTGTGNTIYF. The CDR3 DNA reads TGTGCCTGGACGACAGGGACTGGAAACACCATATATTTT.

The V gene is TRBV11-3, the J gene TRBJ1-1, with D hard to call. V dropped 5 bases and J dropped 1 base, with 11 bases sitting between them. The germline gives CDR1 SGHNT, CDR2 YENEEA. The CDR3 length is 14 residues. CDR3 DNA: TGTGCCAGCAGCCCGGGGAACAGGAACACTGAAGCTTTCTTT. The encoded protein is CASSPGNRNTEAFF.

V gene TRBV19 combines with J gene TRBJ2-5, with 10 bases identical to TRBD2. Looked up from germline, CDR1 is LNHDA and CDR2 is SQIVND (reference sequence). With V trimmed by 5 bases and J by 5 bases, 2 bases remained unmatched. The CDR3 runs to 13 residues. The CDR3 reads CASSASGGETQYF. CDR3 nucleotide sequence: TGTGCCAGTAGTGCTAGCGGGGGTGAGACCCAGTACTTC.

The chain is built from TRBV10-3 and TRBJ1-2; no clear D. V lost 3 bases, J lost 4 bases, and 9 bases lay in between. This CDR3 spans 13 amino acids. The germline CDR1 and CDR2 sequences are ENHRY and SYGVKD. CDR3 sequence: CAISDTSGYGYTF. The CDR3 region has the DNA TGTGCCATCAGTGATACGTCAGGCTATGGCTACACCTTC.

This chain uses TRBV29-1 with TRBJ2-1; TRBD1 aligns across 9 bases. CDR1 and CDR2 from the germline V gene are SQVTM and ANQGSEA. V was clipped by 3 bases and J by 10 bases; unmatched bases: 13. The CDR3 has 15 residues. The CDR3 nucleotides read TGCAGCGTTGACAATTCCTGGAGGACAGGGGAAGAGCAGTTCTTC. This sequence encodes CSVDNSWRTGEEQFF.

The sample holds one count of this clone. The chain recombines TRBV6-5 with TRBJ2-7, with 11 nucleotides matching TRBD2. This CDR3 spans 14 amino acids. V shed 5 bases, J shed 7 bases, and the junction held 7 bases outside the gene matches. Germline V gives CDR1 MNHEY, CDR2 SVGAGI. The CDR3 sequence is CASSRSGGAEEQYF. CDR3 nucleotides: TGTGCCAGCAGTCGTAGCGGGGGGGCAGAGGAGCAGTACTTC.

This chain connects TRBV7-8 to TRBJ2-2; D perhaps matches TRBD2 (5 bases). V lost 2 bases and J lost 7, with 8 bases in between. Looked up from germline, CDR1 is SGHVS and CDR2 is FQNEAQ. The CDR3 has 13 residues. CDR3 protein: CASSLQEGGELFF. DNA for the CDR3: TGTGCCAGCAGCTTACAAGAGGGCGGGGAGCTGTTTTTT.

This chain connects TRBV18 to TRBJ1-1, with 11 positions matching TRBD1. Germline CDR1 KGHSH, CDR2 LQKENI. J was trimmed by 9 bases and V by 3 bases; bases with no gene match: 3. The CDR3 is 13 amino acids. CDR3 nucleotides: TGTGCCAGCTCACCGGGACAGGGGGTTAAAGCTTTCTTT. Translated, it gives CASSPGQGVKAFF. Full variable domain (outside the CDR3, taken from reference TRBV18 and TRBJ1-1): NAGVMQNPRHLVRRRGQEARLRCSPMKGHSHVYWYRQLPEEGLKFMVYLQKENIIDESGMPKERFSAEFPKEGPSILRIQQVVRGDSAAYFCASSPGQGVKAFFGQGTRLTVV.

This clone was observed a single time. The chain employs TRBV2 and TRBJ2-1, with unresolved D. Germline CDR1 reads SNHLY; CDR2 reads FYNNEI. CDR3 length: 15 amino acids. Trimming removed 6 bases at V and 3 bases at J, with 15 bases between. CDR3 loop: CASRDLDPRYNEQFF. The CDR3 coding sequence is TGTGCCAGCAGGGATCTAGACCCGCGCTACAATGAGCAGTTCTTC. The whole variable domain, filled in from reference TRBV2 and TRBJ2-1, reads EPEVTQTPSHQVTQMGQEVILRCVPISNHLYFYWYRQILGQKVEFLVSFYNNEISEKSEIFDDQFSVERPDGSNFTLKIRSTKLEDSAMYFCASRDLDPRYNEQFFGPGTRLTVL.

CDR3 bases: TGTGCCACCAGCAGAGATTTTGGGGGACAGGGTGTCAATGAGCAGTTCTTC. Protein sequence: CATSRDFGGQGVNEQFF. The genes are TRBV15 and TRBJ2-1; TRBD1 agrees at 9 bases. Looked up from germline, CDR1 is LNHNV and CDR2 is YYDKDF (reference sequence). V gave up 0 bases and J gave up 6 bases; unmatched junction bases: 9. The CDR3 has 17 residues. The variable domain in full, completed from reference TRBV15 and TRBJ2-1, reads DAMVIQNPRYQVTQFGKPVTLSCSQTLNHNVMYWYQQKSSQAPKLLFHYYDKDFNNEADTPDNFQSRRPNTSFCFLDIRSPGLGDTAMYLCATSRDFGGQGVNEQFFGPGTRLTVL.

J is TRBJ1-4 and V is TRBV27; D remains ambiguous. Germline CDR1 is MNHEY and CDR2 is SMNVEV (reference sequence). V lost 6 bases and J lost 0, with 11 bases in between. The CDR3 sequence is 15 residues long. Written as DNA, the CDR3 is TGTGCCAGCAGCCGAACGGTTGCAACTAATGAAAAACTGTTTTTT. Residues: CASSRTVATNEKLFF.

This clone was observed once. CDR3 sequence (DNA): TGCGCCAGCAGCTTGATGGAGCCCGCCTACAATGAGCAGTTCTTC. It translates to CASSLMEPAYNEQFF. The V call is TRBV5-1, the J call TRBJ2-1; D remains ambiguous. Germline values: CDR1 SGHRS, CDR2 YFSETQ. V gave up 1 base and J gave up 2 bases, with 10 bases separating them. This CDR3 is 15 amino acids long.